The present entry profiles one TCR beta chain with its context. TCRdb's copy holds only in-frame clones and misses some; the assay was immunoSEQ multiplex PCR. The sample lists 50,000 to 60,000 clones; roughly nine tenths were seen once. The data belong to a study of blood T cell repertoires in COVID-19. The V gene's germline CDR1 is KGHSH and CDR2 LQKENI. The CDR3 loop spans 12 amino acids. V lost 3 bases and J lost 8, with 9 bases in between. This TCR came from a man of 80 years or more with active or convalescent COVID-19. Sequenced input: peripheral blood. V and J are TRBV18 and TRBJ2-3; D perhaps matches TRBD2 (5 bases). This CDR3 reads CASSPSEGTQYF. Written as DNA, the CDR3 is TGTGCCAGCTCACCGTCCGAGGGTACGCAGTATTTT.